Given below is one T cell receptor beta chain in context. Its antigen remains unknown. The table came from immunoSEQ multiplex PCR; TCRdb's copy has only in-frame clones and leaves some out. The sample lists some 1,900,000 clones, around 96% occurring once. These data are taken from a study of shared clonotypes between healthy human individuals. Study-level findings and limits: Compared with clonotypes that all four donors shared, non-shared clonotypes had lower generation probabilities. Around 5.4% of naive CD4 clonotypes were common to four donors. Generally, naive subsets came out with larger estimated richness than memory subsets.

CD45RO-negative, CCR7-positively selected cells formed the naive CD8 fraction, excluding terminally differentiated effector memory CD45RA+ cells. The CDR3 contains 16 residues. V dropped 0 bases and J dropped 1 base, with 10 bases sitting between them. The clonotype comes from a man aged 18 to 29 in good health. The V and J genes are TRBV23-1 and TRBJ1-5; TRBD1 might be the D (5 bases). TRBV23-1 is marked as an open reading frame, function uncertain. Sequencing input: naive CD8+ T cells sorted from blood. CDR3 in amino acids: CASSQSTGLSNQPQHF. As DNA, the CDR3 is TGCGCCAGCAGTCAATCAACAGGTTTGAGCAATCAGCCCCAGCATTTT.